This T cell receptor (beta chain) was obtained from a study of immune characterization of retroperitoneal liposarcoma. There are 15 residues in the CDR3. The germline CDR1 and CDR2 sequences are SGHAT and FQNNGV. V was clipped by 3 bases and J by 7 bases; unmatched bases: 11. In TCRdb, the PCR reads were re-called with MiXCR into one record per CDR3 protein. This table holds just over 3,000 distinct CDR3 sequences, approximately 45% found once. This TCR was sampled from a male donor with retroperitoneal liposarcoma. The specimen was tumor tissue. The J gene is TRBJ2-7, the V gene TRBV11-2; 8 bases match TRBD1. The DNA for the CDR3 is TGTGCCAGCAGCTTGTTAGGCCAGGGGGCGAGGGAGCAGTACTTC. Protein: CASSLLGQGAREQYF.